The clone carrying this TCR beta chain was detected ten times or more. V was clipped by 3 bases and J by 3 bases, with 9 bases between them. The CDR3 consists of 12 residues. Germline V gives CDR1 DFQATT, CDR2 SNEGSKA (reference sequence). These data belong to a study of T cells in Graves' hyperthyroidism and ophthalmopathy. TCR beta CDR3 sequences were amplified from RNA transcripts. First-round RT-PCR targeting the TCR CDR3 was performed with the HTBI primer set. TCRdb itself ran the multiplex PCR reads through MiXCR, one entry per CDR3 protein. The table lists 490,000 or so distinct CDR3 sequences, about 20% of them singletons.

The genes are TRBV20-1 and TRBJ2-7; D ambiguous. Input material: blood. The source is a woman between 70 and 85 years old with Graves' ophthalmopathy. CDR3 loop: CSARRGGYEQYF. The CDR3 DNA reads TGCAGTGCTAGGAGAGGTGGCTACGAGCAGTACTTC.